This T cell receptor beta chain derives from a study of STAT5B mutations in CD4+ large granular lymphocyte leukemia. Study outcomes and limitations: Patient CD4-sorted repertoires looked more clonal than healthy CD4+ repertoires, even without putative leukemic clones. About 26% of private leukemic clonotypes occurred rarely in other patients' non-leukemic repertoires.

In this sample, this clone turned up once. Antigen: not known. The junction departs from germline at one end; a sequencing error may be responsible. The CDR3 consists of 14 residues. The germline V gene encodes CDR1 MNHEY and CDR2 SVGAGI. The repertoire was sequenced with immunoSEQ multiplex PCR; TCRdb's copy has only in-frame clones and lacks some. The data contain 30,000 to 40,000 clones, almost 85% of them singletons. This chain uses TRBV6-5 with TRBJ1-2; D is undetermined. The receptor's source is a human donor in good health. The sample was CD4+ T cells from blood buffy coats. CDR3 DNA: TGTGCCAGCAGTAACTCCCCGGGGAACTATGGCTACACCTTC. Translated, it gives CASSNSPGNYGYTF.